One and the same sample provided the 25 T cell receptor beta chains below, sequenced in a study of blood T cells in healthy people across ages. A second roughly 7 to 11 cycle PCR used barcoded and J-beta primers. Via MiXCR, TCRdb re-called the 5' RACE reads, giving one row per CDR3 protein. The repertoire holds some 760,000 distinct CDR3 sequences, with around 25% as singletons. This sample was also put to use in a study of T cells of mothers and their children.

Sample: blood. The receptors were sampled from a boy between 5 and 17 years old in good health.

This clonotype was observed once. At one end the junction does not follow the germline gene, possibly because of a read error. V and J are TRBV7-2 and TRBJ2-7, with a possible D match to TRBD1 (5 bases). The CDR3 is 15 residues long. The germline gives CDR1 SGHTA, CDR2 FQGNSA. The CDR3 DNA reads TGTCCCAGCAGCTTAGGGGTGGACGTAGCCTACGAGCAGTACTTC. It translates to CPSSLGVDVAYEQYF.

This chain uses TRBV28 with TRBJ2-5, with TRBD2 matching 12 bases. The V gene end was trimmed by 4 bases and the J gene end by 6 bases; junction bases not matched to a gene: 9. There are 16 residues in the CDR3. Per germline, CDR1 MDHEN and CDR2 SYDVKM. CDR3 region: CASSSPQTSGRKTQYF. In nucleotides, the CDR3 is TGTGCCAGCAGTTCCCCCCAGACTAGCGGGAGAAAGACCCAGTACTTC.

The chain couples TRBV7-2 to TRBJ2-5; possibly TRBD1 or TRBD2 for D (6 bases each). This CDR3 contains 14 residues. The germline V and J ends were trimmed by 5 bases and 5 bases, with 15 bases remaining between them. Germline V lookup: CDR1 SGHTA, CDR2 FQGNSA. CDR3 sequence: CASSPRGLLETQYF. The CDR3 nucleotides read TGTGCCAGCAGCCCCAGGGGACTCCTGGAGACCCAGTACTTC.

V gene TRBV6-6 combines with J gene TRBJ2-5, with TRBD1 as a possible D gene (5 bases). Per the germline V gene, CDR1 is MNHNY and CDR2 is SVGAGI (reference sequence). V was cut by 5 bases and J by 5 bases, with 21 bases left in between. The CDR3 covers 16 residues. For the CDR3, the DNA is TGTGCCAGCAGTCCCCGAGACAGCGCCCTATGGGAGACCCAGTACTTC. Residues: CASSPRDSALWETQYF.

The chain employs TRBV11-2 and TRBJ2-7; weak D call: TRBD2 (5 bases). Trimming cost V 2 bases and J 1 base, with 9 bases left between them. The CDR3 is 14 residues long. Germline assignment: CDR1 SGHAT and CDR2 FQNNGV. The CDR3 DNA reads TGTGCCAGCAGCTTATTACGGGGATCCTACGAGCAGTACTTC. This encodes CASSLLRGSYEQYF.

The genes are TRBV4-1 and TRBJ2-3, with 9 bases identical to TRBD2. The length of the CDR3 is 17 residues. Trimming cost V 1 base and J 5 bases; bases outside gene matches: 10. Germline CDR1 and CDR2: MGHRA and YSYEKL. The chain's CDR3 is CASSQGFPSGNEDTQYF. As DNA, the CDR3 is TGCGCCAGCAGCCAAGGGTTTCCTAGCGGGAATGAAGATACGCAGTATTTT.

V and J are TRBV7-8 and TRBJ2-7; 10 bases are a match to TRBD1. V shed 5 bases and J 2 bases; nucleotides not matched to a gene: 15. CDR1 and CDR2 from the germline V gene are SGHVS and FQNEAQ. This CDR3 region has 18 residues. CDR3 coding DNA: TGTGCCAGCAGCCAGCACCAATTTCCGGGACAGGGGACCTACGAGCAGTACTTC. Translated: CASSQHQFPGQGTYEQYF.

The J gene is TRBJ2-5, the V gene TRBV7-2, with a tentative D call TRBD1 (5 bases). The J call could be wrong; TRBJ2-7 is a better fit for the DNA end. Germline V gene sequence: CDR1 SGHTA, CDR2 FQGNSA. CDR3 length: 15 amino acids. CDR3 DNA: TGTGCCAGCAGCTTAGCGTCCAGGGCTGAATACGAGCAGTACTTC. Encoded protein: CASSLASRAEYEQYF.

The CDR3 DNA reads TGTGCCAGCAGCTTAGGTTTGAAAGGGGAGACCCAGTACTTC. Protein product: CASSLGLKGETQYF. This sequence joins TRBV7-6 and TRBJ2-5; no reliable D call. Germline CDR1 and CDR2: SGHVS and FNYEAQ. Deletions cut 1 base from V and 5 bases from J, with 11 bases between. The CDR3 has 14 amino acids.

The chain links TRBV9 to TRBJ1-5; D unresolved. The CDR3 sequence is 15 residues long. Germline CDR1 SGDLS, CDR2 YYNGEE. V was pared by 0 bases and J by 4 bases, with 11 bases between. The CDR3 spells CASSVEGGPNQPQHF. DNA of the CDR3: TGTGCCAGCAGCGTAGAGGGTGGGCCGAATCAGCCCCAGCATTTT. The variable domain in full, with the rest retrieved from reference TRBV9 and TRBJ1-5, is DSGVTQTPKHLITATGQRVTLRCSPRSGDLSVYWYQQSLDQGLQFLIQYYNGEERAKGNILERFSAQQFPDLHSELNLSSLELGDSALYFCASSVEGGPNQPQHFGDGTRLSIL.

This clonotype was observed a few times. The chain links TRBV6-4 to TRBJ2-3; 8 bases map to TRBD2. After removal of 7 bases from V and 2 bases from J, the junction contained 5 bases not matched to a gene. The CDR3 is 14 amino acids. The germline CDR1 and CDR2 sequences are MRHNA and SNTAGT. The CDR3 DNA sequence: TGTGCCAGCAAAGCGGGGGATACCACAGATACGCAGTATTTT. As protein: CASKAGDTTDTQYF.

This clonotype was seen only a few times. The V and J genes are TRBV6-2 or TRBV6-3 and TRBJ2-7; weak D call: TRBD2 (6 bases). Germline assignment: CDR1 MNHEY and CDR2 SVGEGT. The length of the CDR3 is 14 residues. Trimming left V 6 bases short and J 7 bases short, with 19 bases between. DNA of the CDR3: TGTGCCAGCAGGGGACTCGTCCGCACAGCTGAGCAGTACTTC. As protein: CASRGLVRTAEQYF.

This clonotype was seen a few times. The chain employs TRBV4-1 and TRBJ2-1; TRBD2 aligns across 13 bases. Germline-derived CDR1 and CDR2 are MGHRA and YSYEKL. CDR3 length: 16 residues. Trimming at V came to 0 bases and at J to 15 bases, leaving 11 bases not matched to a gene. Here the CDR3 reads CASSQDSPGLAGFTFF. The CDR3 nucleotides are TGCGCCAGCAGCCAAGACTCTCCGGGACTAGCGGGATTTACGTTCTTC.

The chain is built from TRBV7-8 and TRBJ2-5; possible D gene TRBD2, 5 bases. This CDR3 comprises 16 residues. With 1 base removed from V and 7 bases from J, the gap between germline ends came to 19 bases. Per the germline V gene, CDR1 is SGHVS and CDR2 is FQNEAQ. The CDR3 is CASSLEGDALAGTQYF. CDR3 coding DNA: TGTGCCAGCAGCTTAGAGGGAGATGCCCTGGCCGGGACCCAGTACTTC.

The chain combines TRBV11-2 with TRBJ2-1; possibly TRBD1 for D (6 bases). The J call may not be correct, given that the DNA end is closer to TRBJ2-5. Per germline, CDR1 SGHAT and CDR2 FQNNGV. The CDR3 covers 19 residues. CDR3 sequence reads: CASSSPTERAGESQETQYF. CDR3 DNA: TGTGCCAGCAGCTCACCCACGGAGAGGGCAGGGGAGTCTCAAGAGACCCAGTACTTC.

This sequence joins TRBV7-9 and TRBJ1-2; D uncertain. The CDR3 has 13 residues. The V end was cut by 5 bases, the J end by 4 bases, with 11 bases between. The germline V gene encodes CDR1 SEHNR and CDR2 FQNEAQ (reference sequence). Here the CDR3 DNA reads TGTGCCAGCAGCACCCAGTACTTCTATGGCTACACCTTC. The encoded protein is CASSTQYFYGYTF. Variable domain in full (rest from reference TRBV7-9 and TRBJ1-2): DTGVSQNPRHKITKRGQNVTFRCDPISEHNRLYWYRQTLGQGPEFLTYFQNEAQLEKSRLLSDRFSAERPKGSFSTLEIQRTEQGDSAMYLCASSTQYFYGYTFGSGTRLTVV.

The genes are TRBV9 and TRBJ2-4; D is possibly TRBD1 (5 bases). The germline gives CDR1 SGDLS, CDR2 YYNGEE. The CDR3 spans 15 residues. Trimming removed 0 bases from V and 6 bases from J, with 13 bases in between. The CDR3 coding sequence is TGTGCCAGCAGCGTAGGTCCAGGGCCGGGAAACATTCAGTACTTC. Amino acids: CASSVGPGPGNIQYF. Together with reference TRBV9 and TRBJ2-4, the CDR3 gives the full variable domain: DSGVTQTPKHLITATGQRVTLRCSPRSGDLSVYWYQQSLDQGLQFLIQYYNGEERAKGNILERFSAQQFPDLHSELNLSSLELGDSALYFCASSVGPGPGNIQYFGAGTRLSVL.

This clonotype has just a few counts. This rearrangement joins TRBV6-5 to TRBJ1-1, with no clear D. Trimming removed 6 bases from V and 3 bases from J, with 11 bases in between. The CDR3 has 13 amino acids. Germline V gene sequence: CDR1 MNHEY, CDR2 SVGAGI. The CDR3 bases are TGTGCCAGCAGCCGCGAGTGGGACACTGAAGCTTTCTTT. Encoded protein: CASSREWDTEAFF.

The chain joins TRBV5-1 to TRBJ2-3; D call uncertain. CDR1 is SGHRS and CDR2 is YFSETQ in the germline V gene. The CDR3 has 15 residues. V lost 2 bases and J lost 2, with 12 bases in between. The CDR3 sequence: CASSLWARDTDTQYF. The CDR3 nucleotides are TGCGCCAGCAGCTTATGGGCTAGGGACACAGATACGCAGTATTTT.

This clonotype was seen many times. The chain links TRBV20-1 to TRBJ2-1; D may be TRBD1 or TRBD2 (6 bases each). The V and J ends lost 6 bases and 9 bases respectively, with 21 bases between them. This CDR3 is built from 14 residues. CDR1 is DFQATT, CDR2 SNEGSKA, per germline (reference sequence). For the CDR3, the DNA is TGCAGTGCCCCGACTAGTAGGGGGGTGGTTGAGCAGTTCTTC. Residues: CSAPTSRGVVEQFF.

This clonotype was detected only a few times. V gene TRBV20-1 combines with J gene TRBJ2-5; 7 bases line up with TRBD2. The trim removed 2 bases at V and 0 bases at J, leaving 6 bases unmatched. This CDR3 is 15 amino acids long. Looked up from germline, CDR1 is DFQATT and CDR2 is SNEGSKA (reference sequence). Here the CDR3 reads CSARSLAEYQETQYF. In DNA, the CDR3 is TGCAGTGCTAGATCCCTAGCGGAGTACCAAGAGACCCAGTACTTC.

J is TRBJ2-7 and V is TRBV6-5; 16 nucleotides line up with TRBD2. V dropped 11 bases and J dropped 5; count of bases not matched to a gene: 12. CDR1 and CDR2 from the germline V gene are MNHEY and SVGAGI. The CDR3 is 16 residues long. The CDR3 region is CAVSGLAGGPLNEQYF. The CDR3 coding sequence is TGTGCCGTATCGGGACTAGCGGGAGGGCCCCTGAACGAGCAGTACTTC.

This clonotype appeared a few times. The chain combines TRBV6-5 with TRBJ1-1; no firm D call. Trimming removed 2 bases at V and 4 bases at J, with 11 bases between. In germline, CDR1 is MNHEY, CDR2 SVGAGI. CDR3 length: 14 amino acids. The CDR3 spells CASSYLPGSTEAFF. The CDR3 nucleotides read TGTGCCAGCAGTTACCTTCCGGGGTCCACTGAAGCTTTCTTT.

In DNA, the CDR3 is TGTGCCAGCAGCGTGGCCACTAGCGGGAAGTACAATGAGCAGTTCTTC. It encodes CASSVATSGKYNEQFF. This sequence joins TRBV13 and TRBJ2-1; 10 bases match TRBD2. The germline V gene has CDR1 PRHDT and CDR2 FYEKMQ (reference sequence). The CDR3 is made up of 16 amino acids. After removal of 5 bases from V and 4 bases from J, the junction contained 8 bases not matched to a gene. Combining the CDR3 with reference TRBV13 and TRBJ2-1 gives the whole variable domain AAGVIQSPRHLIKEKRETATLKCYPIPRHDTVYWYQQGPGQDPQFLISFYEKMQSDKGSIPDRFSAQQFSDYHSELNMSSLELGDSALYFCASSVATSGKYNEQFFGPGTRLTVL.

The rearrangement joins TRBV29-1 to TRBJ2-5; TRBD2 agrees at 9 bases. The CDR3 runs 13 residues. V shed 2 bases and J 7 bases; nucleotides not matched to a gene: 5. In germline, CDR1 is SQVTM, CDR2 ANQGSEA. CDR3 loop: CSVELSGSRTQYF. In DNA, the CDR3 is TGCAGCGTTGAACTTAGCGGGAGTAGGACCCAGTACTTC.